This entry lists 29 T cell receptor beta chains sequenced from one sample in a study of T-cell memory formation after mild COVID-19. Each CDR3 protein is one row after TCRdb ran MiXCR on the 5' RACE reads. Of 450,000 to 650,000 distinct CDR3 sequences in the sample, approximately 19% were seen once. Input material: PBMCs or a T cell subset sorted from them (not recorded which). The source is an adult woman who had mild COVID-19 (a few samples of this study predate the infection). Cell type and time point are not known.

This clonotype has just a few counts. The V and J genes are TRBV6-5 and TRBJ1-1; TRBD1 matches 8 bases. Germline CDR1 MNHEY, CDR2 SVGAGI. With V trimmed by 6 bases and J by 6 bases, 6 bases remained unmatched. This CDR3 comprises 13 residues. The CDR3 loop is CASRNRGGSEAFF. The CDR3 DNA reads TGTGCCAGCAGAAACAGGGGGGGGTCTGAAGCTTTCTTT.

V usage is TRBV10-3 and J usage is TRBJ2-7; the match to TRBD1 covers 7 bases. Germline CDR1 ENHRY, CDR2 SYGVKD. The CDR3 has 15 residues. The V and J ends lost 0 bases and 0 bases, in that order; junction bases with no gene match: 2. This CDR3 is CAISESSGGSYEQYF. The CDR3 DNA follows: TGTGCCATCAGTGAGTCTTCAGGGGGCTCCTACGAGCAGTACTTC.

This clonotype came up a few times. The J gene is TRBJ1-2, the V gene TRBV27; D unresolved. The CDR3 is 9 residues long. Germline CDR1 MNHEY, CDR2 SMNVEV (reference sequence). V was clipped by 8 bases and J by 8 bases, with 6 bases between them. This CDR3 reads CASGPGYTF. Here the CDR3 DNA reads TGTGCCAGCGGTCCGGGCTACACCTTC.

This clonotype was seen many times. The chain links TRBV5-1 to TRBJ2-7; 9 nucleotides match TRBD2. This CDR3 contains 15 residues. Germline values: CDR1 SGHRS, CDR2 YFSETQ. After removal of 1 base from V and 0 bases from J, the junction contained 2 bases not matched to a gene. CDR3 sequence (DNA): TGCGCCAGCAGCTTGCCTAGCGGGACCTCCTACGAGCAGTACTTC. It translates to CASSLPSGTSYEQYF.

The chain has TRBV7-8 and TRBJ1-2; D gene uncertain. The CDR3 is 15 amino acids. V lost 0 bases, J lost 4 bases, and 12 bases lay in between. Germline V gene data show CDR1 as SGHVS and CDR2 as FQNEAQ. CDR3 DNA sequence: TGTGCCAGCAGCTTAGCGCCGATACAGTTCTATGGCTACACCTTC. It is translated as CASSLAPIQFYGYTF.

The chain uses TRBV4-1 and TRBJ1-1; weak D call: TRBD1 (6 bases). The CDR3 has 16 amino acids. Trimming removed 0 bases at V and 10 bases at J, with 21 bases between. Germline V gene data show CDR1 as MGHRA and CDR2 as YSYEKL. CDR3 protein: CASSQETGGQGEGAFF. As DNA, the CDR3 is TGCGCCAGCAGCCAAGAGACCGGGGGCCAGGGAGAAGGAGCTTTCTTT.

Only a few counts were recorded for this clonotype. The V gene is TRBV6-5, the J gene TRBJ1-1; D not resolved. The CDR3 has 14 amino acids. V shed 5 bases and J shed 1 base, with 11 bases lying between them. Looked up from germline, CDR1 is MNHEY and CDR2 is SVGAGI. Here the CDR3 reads CASSDGPRNTEAFF. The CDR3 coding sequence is TGTGCCAGCAGTGACGGACCGAGGAACACTGAAGCTTTCTTT.

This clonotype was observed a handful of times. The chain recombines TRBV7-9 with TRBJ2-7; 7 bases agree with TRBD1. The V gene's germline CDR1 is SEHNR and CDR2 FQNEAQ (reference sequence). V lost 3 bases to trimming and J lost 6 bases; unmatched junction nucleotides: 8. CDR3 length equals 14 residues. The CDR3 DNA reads TGTGCCAGCAGCTTGGTTGACGGGACAGTCGAGCAGTACTTC. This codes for CASSLVDGTVEQYF.

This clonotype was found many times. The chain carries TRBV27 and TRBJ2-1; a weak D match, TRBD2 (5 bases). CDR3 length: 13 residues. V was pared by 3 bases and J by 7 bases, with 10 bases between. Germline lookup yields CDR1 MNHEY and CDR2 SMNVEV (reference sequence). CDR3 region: CASSLSGNNEQFF. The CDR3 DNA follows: TGTGCCAGCAGTTTGTCCGGGAATAATGAGCAGTTCTTC.

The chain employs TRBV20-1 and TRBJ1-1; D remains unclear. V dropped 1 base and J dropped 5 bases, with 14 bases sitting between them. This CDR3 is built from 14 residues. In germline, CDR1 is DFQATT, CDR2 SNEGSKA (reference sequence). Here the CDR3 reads CSARVPGVGTEAFF. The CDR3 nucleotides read TGCAGTGCTAGAGTCCCGGGAGTCGGAACTGAAGCTTTCTTT.

CDR3 DNA sequence: TGTGCCACCAGCAAAGGTTTGGGGGGCACAGATACGCAGTATTTT. This codes for CATSKGLGGTDTQYF. The V and J genes are TRBV15 and TRBJ2-3; the D call may be TRBD1 or TRBD2 (5 bases each). This CDR3 spans 15 amino acids. Trimming took 4 bases from V and 1 from J, leaving 12 bases between them. The germline CDR1 and CDR2 sequences are LNHNV and YYDKDF (reference sequence).

The CDR3 DNA sequence: TGTGCCAGCAGCGACCCCAGGGGGCGCGTATACGAGCAGTACTTC. Translated: CASSDPRGRVYEQYF. The chain joins TRBV7-7 to TRBJ2-7, with 8 nucleotides matching TRBD1. The CDR3 contains 15 residues. Germline V CDR1 and CDR2: SSHAT, FNYEAQ (reference sequence). With 5 bases clipped from V and 4 bases from J, the junction kept 10 bases outside the gene matches. Filled out from reference TRBV7-7 and TRBJ2-7, the complete variable domain reads GAGVSQSPRYKVTKRGQDVTLRCDPISSHATLYWYQQALGQGPEFLTYFNYEAQPDKSGLPSDRFSAERPEGSISTLTIQRTEQRDSAMYRCASSDPRGRVYEQYFGPGTRLTVT.

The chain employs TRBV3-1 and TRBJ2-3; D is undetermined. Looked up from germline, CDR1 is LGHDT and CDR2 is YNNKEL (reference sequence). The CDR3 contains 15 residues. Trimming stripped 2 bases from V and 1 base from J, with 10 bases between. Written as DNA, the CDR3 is TGTGCCAGCAGCCAATCGATCAGCGGCACAGATACGCAGTATTTT. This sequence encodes CASSQSISGTDTQYF.

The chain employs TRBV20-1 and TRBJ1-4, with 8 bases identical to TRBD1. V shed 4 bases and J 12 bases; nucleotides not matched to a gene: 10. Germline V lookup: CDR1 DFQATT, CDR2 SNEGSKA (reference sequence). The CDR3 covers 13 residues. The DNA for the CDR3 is TGCAGTGCTACAGGGGGCCACGAGGTTGAACTGTTTTTT. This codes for CSATGGHEVELFF.

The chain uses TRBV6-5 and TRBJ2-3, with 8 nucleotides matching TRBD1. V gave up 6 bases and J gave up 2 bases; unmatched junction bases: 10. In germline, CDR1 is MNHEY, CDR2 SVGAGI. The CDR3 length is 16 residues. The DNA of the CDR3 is TGTGCCAGCAGCCACAGCCGGACAGGGTCCACAGATACGCAGTATTTT. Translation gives CASSHSRTGSTDTQYF.

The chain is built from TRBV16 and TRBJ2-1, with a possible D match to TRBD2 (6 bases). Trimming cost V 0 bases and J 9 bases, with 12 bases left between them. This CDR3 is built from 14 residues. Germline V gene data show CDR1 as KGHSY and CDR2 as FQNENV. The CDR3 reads CASSQSGGYIEQFF. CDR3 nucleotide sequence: TGTGCCAGCAGCCAATCTGGAGGGTATATTGAGCAGTTCTTC.

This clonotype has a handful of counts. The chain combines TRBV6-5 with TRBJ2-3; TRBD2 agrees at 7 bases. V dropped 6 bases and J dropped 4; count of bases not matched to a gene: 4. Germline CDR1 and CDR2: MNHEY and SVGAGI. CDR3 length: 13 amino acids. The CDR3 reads CASRTAGPDTQYF. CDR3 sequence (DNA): TGTGCCAGCAGGACAGCGGGACCAGATACGCAGTATTTT.

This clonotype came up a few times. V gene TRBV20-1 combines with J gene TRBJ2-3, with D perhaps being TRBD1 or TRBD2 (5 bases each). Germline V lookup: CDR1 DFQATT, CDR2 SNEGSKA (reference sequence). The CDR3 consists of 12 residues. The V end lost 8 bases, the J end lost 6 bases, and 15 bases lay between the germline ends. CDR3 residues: CSLAAGTDTQYF. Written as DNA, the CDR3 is TGCAGTCTCGCGGCAGGGACGGATACGCAGTATTTT.

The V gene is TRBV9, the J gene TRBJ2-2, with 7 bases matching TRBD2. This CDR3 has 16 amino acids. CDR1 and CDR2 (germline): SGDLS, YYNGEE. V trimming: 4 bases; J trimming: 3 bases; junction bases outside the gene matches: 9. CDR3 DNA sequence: TGTGCCAGCAGCCCCTTGGGGGGGGGGGACACCGGGGAGCTGTTTTTT. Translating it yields CASSPLGGGDTGELFF. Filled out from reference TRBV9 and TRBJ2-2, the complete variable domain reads DSGVTQTPKHLITATGQRVTLRCSPRSGDLSVYWYQQSLDQGLQFLIQYYNGEERAKGNILERFSAQQFPDLHSELNLSSLELGDSALYFCASSPLGGGDTGELFFGEGSRLTVL.

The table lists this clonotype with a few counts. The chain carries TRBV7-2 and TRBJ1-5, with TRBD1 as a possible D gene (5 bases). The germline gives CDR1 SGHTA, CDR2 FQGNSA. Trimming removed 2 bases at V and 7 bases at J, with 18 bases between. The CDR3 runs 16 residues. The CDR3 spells CASSLFGAREGQPQHF. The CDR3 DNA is TGTGCCAGCAGCTTATTCGGTGCCAGGGAGGGACAGCCCCAGCATTTT. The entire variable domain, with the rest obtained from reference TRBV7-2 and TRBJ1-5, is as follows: GAGVSQSPSNKVTEKGKDVELRCDPISGHTALYWYRQSLGQGLEFLIYFQGNSAPDKSGLPSDRFSAERTGGSVSTLTIQRTQQEDSAVYLCASSLFGAREGQPQHFGDGTRLSIL.

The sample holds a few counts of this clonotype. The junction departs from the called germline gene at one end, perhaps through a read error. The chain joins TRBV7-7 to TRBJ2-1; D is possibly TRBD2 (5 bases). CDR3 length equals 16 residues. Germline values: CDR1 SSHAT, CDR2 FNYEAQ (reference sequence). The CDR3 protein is CASSFQPGSSYNEQFF. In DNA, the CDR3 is TGTGCTAGCAGCTTCCAACCGGGATCATCCTACAATGAGCAGTTCTTC.

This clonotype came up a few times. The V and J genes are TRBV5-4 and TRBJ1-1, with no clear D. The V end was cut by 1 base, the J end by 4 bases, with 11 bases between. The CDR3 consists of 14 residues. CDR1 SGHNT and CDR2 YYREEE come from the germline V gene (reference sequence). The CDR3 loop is CASSLKGVGTEAFF. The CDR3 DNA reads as TGTGCCAGCAGCTTGAAGGGCGTCGGCACTGAAGCTTTCTTT. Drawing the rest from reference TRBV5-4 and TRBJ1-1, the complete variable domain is ETGVTQSPTHLIKTRGQQVTLRCSSQSGHNTVSWYQQALGQGPQFIFQYYREEENGRGNFPPRFSGLQFPNYSSELNVNALELDDSALYLCASSLKGVGTEAFFGQGTRLTVV.

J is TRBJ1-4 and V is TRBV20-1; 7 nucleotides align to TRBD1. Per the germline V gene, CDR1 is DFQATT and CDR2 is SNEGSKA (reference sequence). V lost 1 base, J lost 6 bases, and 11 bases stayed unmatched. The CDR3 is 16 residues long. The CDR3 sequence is CSARGAQGLSYEKLFF. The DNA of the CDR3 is TGCAGTGCTAGAGGTGCACAGGGGCTTTCGTATGAAAAACTGTTTTTT.

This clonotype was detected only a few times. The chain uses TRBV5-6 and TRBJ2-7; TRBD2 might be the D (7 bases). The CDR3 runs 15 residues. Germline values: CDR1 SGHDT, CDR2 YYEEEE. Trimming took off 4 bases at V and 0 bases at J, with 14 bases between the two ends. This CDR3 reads CASSRGRGYSYEQYF. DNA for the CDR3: TGTGCCAGCAGCAGGGGGAGGGGTTACTCCTACGAGCAGTACTTC.

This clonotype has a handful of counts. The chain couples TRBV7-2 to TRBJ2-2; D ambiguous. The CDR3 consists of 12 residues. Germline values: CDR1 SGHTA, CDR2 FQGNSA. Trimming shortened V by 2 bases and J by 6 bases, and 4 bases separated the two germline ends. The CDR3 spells CASSLPPGELFF. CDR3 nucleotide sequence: TGTGCCAGCAGCTTACCTCCCGGGGAGCTGTTTTTT.

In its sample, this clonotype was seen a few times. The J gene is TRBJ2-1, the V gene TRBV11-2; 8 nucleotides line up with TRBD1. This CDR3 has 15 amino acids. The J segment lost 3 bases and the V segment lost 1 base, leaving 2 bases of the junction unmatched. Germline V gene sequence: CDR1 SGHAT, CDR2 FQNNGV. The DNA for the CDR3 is TGTGCCAGCAGCTTAGGGACAGGGTTCTACAATGAGCAGTTCTTC. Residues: CASSLGTGFYNEQFF.

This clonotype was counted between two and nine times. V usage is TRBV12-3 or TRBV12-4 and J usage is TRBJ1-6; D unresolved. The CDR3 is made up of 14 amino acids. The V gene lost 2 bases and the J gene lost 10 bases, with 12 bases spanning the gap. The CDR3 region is CASSLTVGFSPLHF. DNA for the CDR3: TGTGCCAGCAGTTTAACCGTAGGGTTCTCACCCCTCCACTTT.

The CDR3, as DNA: TGCAGTCGAGCGGGGGTCACAGATACGCAGTATTTT. Its protein is CSRAGVTDTQYF. V usage is TRBV20-1 and J usage is TRBJ2-3; TRBD2 aligns across 8 bases. The V segment lost 8 bases and the J segment 2 bases; nucleotides outside the gene matches: 3. Germline V gene data show CDR1 as DFQATT and CDR2 as SNEGSKA (reference sequence). The CDR3 covers 12 residues.

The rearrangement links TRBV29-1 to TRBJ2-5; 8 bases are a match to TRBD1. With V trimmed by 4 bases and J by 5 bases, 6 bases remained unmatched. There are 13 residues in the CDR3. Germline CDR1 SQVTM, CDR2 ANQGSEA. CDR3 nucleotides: TGCAGCGTTGTTCCAGGGGGCACGGAGACCCAGTACTTC. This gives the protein CSVVPGGTETQYF. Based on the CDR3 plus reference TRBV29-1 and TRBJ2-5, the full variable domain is SAVISQKPSRDICQRGTSLTIQCQVDSQVTMMFWYRQQPGQSLTLIATANQGSEATYESGFVIDKFPISRPNLTFSTLTVSNMSPEDSSIYLCSVVPGGTETQYFGPGTRLLVL.